This T cell receptor beta chain was sequenced for a study of pediatric ulcerative colitis. The CDR3 covers 13 residues. Trimming pared 3 bases from V and 7 bases from J, leaving 11 bases between. Germline CDR1 is SGHTS and CDR2 is YDEGEE. Generated by immunoSEQ multiplex PCR, the TCRdb table keeps only in-frame clones and is missing some. In the table there are around 36,000 clones, approximately 78% of which are singletons. The rectum was sampled with one to two pinch biopsies at colonoscopy. The sequencing input was gut tissue. The sequence was obtained from a boy aged 10-17 years with mild ulcerative colitis. This chain joins TRBV5-8 and TRBJ1-5; TRBD1 might be the D (5 bases). The CDR3 region is CASSSGVGQPQHF. The CDR3 region has the DNA TGTGCCAGCAGCTCGGGGGTAGGACAGCCCCAGCATTTT. The full variable domain, with the rest looked up from reference TRBV5-8 and TRBJ1-5, is EAGVTQSPTHLIKTRGQQATLRCSPISGHTSVYWYQQALGLGLQFLLWYDEGEERNRGNFPPRFSGRQFPNYSSELNVNALELEDSALYLCASSSGVGQPQHFGDGTRLSIL.